These 9 T cell receptor beta chains originate from one sample sequenced in a study of blood T cell repertoires in COVID-19 (dated by TCRdb to between 2020 and 2021). Library preparation employed the immunoSEQ multiplex PCR assay. TCRdb stores this immuneACCESS table with in-frame sequences only. Part of the clones is absent; in the studies checked, under half of the shortfall reflects unresolved V genes, and no reason is known for the rest. The sample table holds approximately 59,000 clones, of which about three quarters were seen once. The biggest ten clones account for 15% to 19% of the sample. The sample comprised peripheral blood. These receptors all come from a man at least 80 years old with acute or convalescent COVID-19.

This chain joins TRBV5-1 and TRBJ2-7; 8 nucleotides line up with TRBD2. The germline V gene encodes CDR1 SGHRS and CDR2 YFSETQ. There are 14 residues in the CDR3. The junction had 3 bases not matched to a gene; V was cut back by 0 bases and J by 4 bases. The CDR3 DNA reads as TGCGCCAGCAGCTTGGGGCCGGGAGGGTACGAGCAGTACTTC. This gives the protein CASSLGPGGYEQYF.

The rearrangement joins TRBV19 to TRBJ2-2, with a weak D call TRBD1 (7 bases). CDR1 is LNHDA, CDR2 SQIVND, per germline (reference sequence). Between the trimmed V and J ends, which lost 4 bases and 3 bases, there was a span of 21 bases. The CDR3 contains 18 residues. CDR3 in DNA: TGTGCCAGTAGTACGGACAGGCCCAACTGGGAGGACACCGGGGAGCTGTTTTTT. It encodes CASSTDRPNWEDTGELFF.

CDR3 amino acids: CATRKSGDGTDTQYF. The DNA of the CDR3 is TGTGCCACCAGGAAAAGCGGGGATGGCACAGATACGCAGTATTTT. The V call is TRBV24-1, the J call TRBJ2-3, with 7 bases lining up with TRBD2. CDR3 length: 15 amino acids. With 7 bases clipped from V and 1 base from J, the junction kept 7 bases outside the gene matches. CDR1 and CDR2 (germline): KGHDR, SFDVKD.

This chain connects TRBV9 to TRBJ1-5; 7 bases line up with TRBD1. V trimming: 5 bases; J trimming: 1 base; junction bases outside the gene matches: 6. This CDR3 has 15 amino acids. Germline V lookup: CDR1 SGDLS, CDR2 YYNGEE. The CDR3, as DNA: TGTGCCAGCAGTCTAACAGGGGTAAGCAATCAGCCCCAGCATTTT. It yields the protein CASSLTGVSNQPQHF.

V usage is TRBV19 and J usage is TRBJ1-4; a possible D gene is TRBD1 (5 bases). V lost 9 bases and J lost 4, with 12 bases in between. The CDR3 covers 13 residues. The germline V gene encodes CDR1 LNHDA and CDR2 SQIVND (reference sequence). The CDR3 coding sequence is TGTGCCAGCTCCAGACAGCGTAATGAAAAACTGTTTTTT. It yields the protein CASSRQRNEKLFF.

The chain joins TRBV7-2 to TRBJ2-7, with TRBD1 matching over 9 bases. The trim removed 5 bases at V and 3 bases at J, leaving 14 bases unmatched. Germline V gene lookup returns CDR1 SGHTA and CDR2 FQGNSA. This CDR3 is built from 17 residues. The CDR3 loop is CASSPGQGLKSNYEQYF. The CDR3 coding sequence is TGTGCCAGCAGCCCGGGACAGGGTCTCAAGAGCAACTACGAGCAGTACTTC.

This rearrangement joins TRBV15 to TRBJ2-1, with D tentatively TRBD2 (6 bases). Germline CDR1 LNHNV, CDR2 YYDKDF (reference sequence). Between the trimmed V and J ends, which lost 1 base and 8 bases, there was a span of 12 bases. This CDR3 is built from 14 residues. CDR3 sequence reads: CATSRGGTSDEQFF. The DNA for the CDR3 is TGTGCCACCAGCAGAGGGGGGACTTCCGATGAGCAGTTCTTC.

This sequence joins TRBV2 and TRBJ1-2, with D perhaps matching TRBD1 (5 bases). Germline V gene lookup returns CDR1 SNHLY and CDR2 FYNNEI. The V gene lost 3 bases and the J gene lost 1 base, with 9 bases spanning the gap. The CDR3 sequence is 14 residues long. The chain's CDR3 is CASSDEQGNYGYTF. Written as DNA, the CDR3 is TGTGCCAGCAGTGATGAGCAGGGTAACTATGGCTACACCTTC.

This clone has a single count. The J gene is TRBJ2-1, the V gene TRBV4-1; 8 nucleotides line up with TRBD2. The CDR3 is 16 residues long. Losses at the gene ends were 0 bases for V and 9 bases for J; bases not matched to a gene: 10. Germline CDR1 is MGHRA and CDR2 is YSYEKL. The CDR3 here is CASSQDLGLDRSEQFF. The CDR3 DNA is TGCGCCAGCAGCCAAGATCTGGGACTAGACAGGAGTGAGCAGTTCTTC.